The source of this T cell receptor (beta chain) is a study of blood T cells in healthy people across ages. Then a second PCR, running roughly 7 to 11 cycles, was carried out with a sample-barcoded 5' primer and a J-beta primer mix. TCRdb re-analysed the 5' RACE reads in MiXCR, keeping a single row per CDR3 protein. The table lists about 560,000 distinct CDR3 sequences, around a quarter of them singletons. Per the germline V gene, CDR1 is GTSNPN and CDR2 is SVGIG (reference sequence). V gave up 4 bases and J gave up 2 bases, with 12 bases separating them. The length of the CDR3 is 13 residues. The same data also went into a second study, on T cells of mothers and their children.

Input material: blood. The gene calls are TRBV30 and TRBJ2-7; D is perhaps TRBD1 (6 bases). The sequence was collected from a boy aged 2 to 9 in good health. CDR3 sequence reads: CAWIGRGPYEQYF. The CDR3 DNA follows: TGTGCCTGGATCGGCAGGGGACCCTACGAGCAGTACTTC.